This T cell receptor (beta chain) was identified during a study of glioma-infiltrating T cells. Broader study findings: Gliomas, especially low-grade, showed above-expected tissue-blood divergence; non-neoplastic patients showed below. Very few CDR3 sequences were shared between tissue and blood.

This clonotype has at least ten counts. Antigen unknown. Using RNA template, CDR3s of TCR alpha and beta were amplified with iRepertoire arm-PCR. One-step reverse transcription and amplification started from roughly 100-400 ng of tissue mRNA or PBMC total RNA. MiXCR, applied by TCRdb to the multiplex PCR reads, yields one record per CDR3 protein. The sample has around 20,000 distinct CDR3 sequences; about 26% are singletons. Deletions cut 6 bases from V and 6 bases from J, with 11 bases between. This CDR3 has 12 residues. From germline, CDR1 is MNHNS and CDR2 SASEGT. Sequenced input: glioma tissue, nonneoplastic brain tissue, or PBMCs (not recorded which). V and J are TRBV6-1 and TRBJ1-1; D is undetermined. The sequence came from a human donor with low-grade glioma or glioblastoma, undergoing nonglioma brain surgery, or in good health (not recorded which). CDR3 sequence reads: CASSPGQAEAFF. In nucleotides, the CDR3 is TGTGCCAGCAGCCCCGGGCAGGCTGAAGCTTTCTTT.